This entry features one T cell receptor (beta chain) sequence. These data belong to a study of Ad26.COV2.S vaccination and SARS-CoV-2 variants. Treatment noted: approximately 18 received Ad26.COV2.S at low or high dose, single or two shots; 5 received placebo; per-sample allocation not given. At day 63 after the first vaccine or placebo injection, samples were drawn. The method was immunoSEQ multiplex PCR; TCRdb's version includes in-frame clones alone and lacks a portion of them. The repertoire has roughly 300,000 clones, around 89% of them found once; the top ten carry just under 5%. Germline-derived CDR1 and CDR2 are LGHNT and FRNRAP. Trimming shortened V by 5 bases and J by 2 bases, and 1 base separated the two germline ends. The CDR3 extends over 10 amino acids.

The genes are TRBV12-5 and TRBJ2-7; D not resolved. This specimen was peripheral blood, taken in a trial of Ad26.COV2.S vaccine versus placebo. The clonotype was recovered from a person between 18 and 60 years old who received the Ad26.COV2.S COVID-19 vaccine or a placebo. The CDR3 coding sequence is TGTGCTAGTGGTACCTACGAGCAGTACTTC. This codes for CASGTYEQYF.